This T cell receptor beta chain stems from a study of memory CD4+ T cells and cytomegalovirus serostatus. Study-wide context: Donors were healthy Belgian adults, several CMV seropositive and 24 seronegative.

Single viable CD3+CD4+CD8-CD45RO+ cells were sorted as the memory CD4+ T cells. Donors' CMV status reflects serum IgG against pp150, pp28, p38, p52. CD4+ T cells were isolated by positive magnetic selection. J gave up 1 base and V 6 bases, and 8 bases lay outside the gene matches. The CDR3 is 18 residues long. Germline CDR1 reads SNHLY; CDR2 reads FYNNEI. Sequencing was performed with immunoSEQ multiplex PCR; in TCRdb, only in-frame clones are kept and a portion is missing. The table shows around 50,000 clones, with 80% to 90% occurring only once. The specimen sequenced was memory CD4+ T cells from blood. The TCR was taken from an adult in good health and CMV-seronegative. The chain uses TRBV2 and TRBJ2-1; 14 nucleotides line up with TRBD2. CDR3 amino acids: CASRTGLAGVRSYNEQFF. CDR3 coding DNA: TGTGCCAGCAGAACGGGACTAGCGGGAGTGCGGTCCTACAATGAGCAGTTCTTC.